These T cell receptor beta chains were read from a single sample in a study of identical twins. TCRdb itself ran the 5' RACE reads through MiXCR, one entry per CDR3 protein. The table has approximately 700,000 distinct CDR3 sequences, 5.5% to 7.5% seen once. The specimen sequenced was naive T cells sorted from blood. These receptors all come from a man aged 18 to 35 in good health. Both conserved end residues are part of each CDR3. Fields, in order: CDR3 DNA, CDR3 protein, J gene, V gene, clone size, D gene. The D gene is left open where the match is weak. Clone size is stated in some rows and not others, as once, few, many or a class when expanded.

cdr3_nt: TGTGCCAGCAGCTCAGGAGGTTTCACAGATACGCAGTATTTT; cdr3_aa: CASSSGGFTDTQYF; j_call: TRBJ2-3; v_call: TRBV7-2; clone_size: many; d_call: NA
cdr3_nt: TGTGCCAGCAGTCCGACGAAGACTAGCGGGAGCTCCGAGCAGTTCTTC; cdr3_aa: CASSPTKTSGSSEQFF; j_call: TRBJ2-1; v_call: TRBV28; clone_size: NA; d_call: TRBD2
cdr3_nt: TGCGCCAGCAGCCAAGATTGGAGACTGGTTAACTATGGCTACACCTTC; cdr3_aa: CASSQDWRLVNYGYTF; j_call: TRBJ1-2; v_call: TRBV4-3; clone_size: many; d_call: NA
cdr3_nt: TGTGCCAGCAGCTCCCAGGTGGCAGGCGGGGGGGGGACTGAAGCTTTCTTT; cdr3_aa: CASSSQVAGGGGTEAFF; j_call: TRBJ1-1; v_call: TRBV5-6; clone_size: few; d_call: NA
cdr3_nt: TGTGCCAGCAGCTTAAATCTAGCGGCTAGCACAGATACGCAGTATTTT; cdr3_aa: CASSLNLAASTDTQYF; j_call: TRBJ2-3; v_call: TRBV7-9; clone_size: NA; d_call: TRBD2
cdr3_nt: TGCGCCAGCAGCTTGGCGGGGGGGACGGTCACAGATACGCAGTATTTT; cdr3_aa: CASSLAGGTVTDTQYF; j_call: TRBJ2-3; v_call: TRBV5-1; clone_size: few; d_call: TRBD2
cdr3_nt: TGTGCCAGCAGTTTCGATTCTGGGAGAGGGATGAACACTGAAGCTTTATTT; cdr3_aa: CASSFDSGRGMNTEALF; j_call: TRBJ1-1; v_call: TRBV12-3/TRBV12-4; clone_size: NA; d_call: NA
cdr3_nt: TGTGCCAGCAGTTTGGCGGGAGGGAGCTCCTATAATTCACCCCTCCACTTT; cdr3_aa: CASSLAGGSSYNSPLHF; j_call: TRBJ1-6; v_call: TRBV6-5; clone_size: NA; d_call: NA
cdr3_nt: TGTGCCAGCAGCTTGCTTTGGTCGGCCGCGGGAGGGCCGGTAGATACGCAGTATTTT; cdr3_aa: CASSLLWSAAGGPVDTQYF; j_call: TRBJ2-3; v_call: TRBV5-4; clone_size: many; d_call: TRBD2
cdr3_nt: TGTGCCAGCAGCAAAGCGGGAGGACCCCAAGAGACCCAGTACTTC; cdr3_aa: CASSKAGGPQETQYF; j_call: TRBJ2-5; v_call: TRBV7-9; clone_size: NA; d_call: TRBD2
cdr3_nt: TGTGCCAGCAGCTTGGTAAAAGGGAGCTCAGATACGCAGTATTTT; cdr3_aa: CASSLVKGSSDTQYF; j_call: TRBJ2-3; v_call: TRBV5-4; clone_size: NA; d_call: NA
cdr3_nt: TGTGCCAGCACCCGGGCGGGACAGGGAATGGATTCACCCCTCCACTTT; cdr3_aa: CASTRAGQGMDSPLHF; j_call: TRBJ1-6; v_call: TRBV28; clone_size: many; d_call: TRBD1
cdr3_nt: TGTGCCAGCACCGTCGGACTAGCGGGAGGAGACTGGGGTGAGCAGTTCTTC; cdr3_aa: CASTVGLAGGDWGEQFF; j_call: TRBJ2-1; v_call: TRBV12-3/TRBV12-4; clone_size: many; d_call: TRBD2
cdr3_nt: TGTGCCAGCAGGGGCAGGACGTCCGCGTTGGCTTTCTTT; cdr3_aa: CASRGRTSALAFF; j_call: TRBJ1-1; v_call: TRBV7-8; clone_size: NA; d_call: NA
cdr3_nt: TGCAGTGCACCACAGGGAAGGGTGGGGACAGATACGCAGTATTTT; cdr3_aa: CSAPQGRVGTDTQYF; j_call: TRBJ2-3; v_call: TRBV20-1; clone_size: many; d_call: NA
cdr3_nt: TGTGCCATCAGTGAGTCGAGGTCAATAGATGATGAAAAACTGTTTTTT; cdr3_aa: CAISESRSIDDEKLFF; j_call: TRBJ1-4; v_call: TRBV10-3; clone_size: many; d_call: NA
cdr3_nt: TGTGCCAGCAGTTTAGGGACAGGCTCTAGCACAGATACGCAGTATTTT; cdr3_aa: CASSLGTGSSTDTQYF; j_call: TRBJ2-3; v_call: TRBV6-5; clone_size: NA; d_call: TRBD1